The sequence of this T cell receptor (beta chain) was determined in a study of T-cell reconstitution after alpha-beta-depleted transplantation in children. Unique molecular identifiers were incorporated during preparation of the TCRbeta library. TCRdb redid the calling of the PCR reads with MiXCR, one entry per CDR3 protein. The sample lists 600,000 to 700,000 distinct CDR3 sequences; around 17% were seen once. This clonotype was counted a single time. This may be a read error: a much more frequent sequence differs by one nucleotide. It is likely a read error, because the conserved phenylalanine at the end of the CDR3 is missing. The CDR3 contains 18 residues. The junction had 12 bases not matched to a gene; V was cut back by 0 bases and J by 5 bases. The germline CDR1 and CDR2 sequences are MGHRA and YSYEKL.

Sequencing was performed on PBMCs from the stem cell graft donor, taken from the stem cell graft. The gene calls are TRBV4-1 and TRBJ1-5, with 8 bases identical to TRBD1. This receptor was identified in a human donor who donated a stem cell graft to a child with acute myeloid leukemia. This CDR3 is CASSQDWGTGSSDQPQHL. The CDR3 DNA sequence: TGCGCCAGCAGCCAAGATTGGGGGACAGGTTCGAGCGATCAGCCCCAGCATTTA.